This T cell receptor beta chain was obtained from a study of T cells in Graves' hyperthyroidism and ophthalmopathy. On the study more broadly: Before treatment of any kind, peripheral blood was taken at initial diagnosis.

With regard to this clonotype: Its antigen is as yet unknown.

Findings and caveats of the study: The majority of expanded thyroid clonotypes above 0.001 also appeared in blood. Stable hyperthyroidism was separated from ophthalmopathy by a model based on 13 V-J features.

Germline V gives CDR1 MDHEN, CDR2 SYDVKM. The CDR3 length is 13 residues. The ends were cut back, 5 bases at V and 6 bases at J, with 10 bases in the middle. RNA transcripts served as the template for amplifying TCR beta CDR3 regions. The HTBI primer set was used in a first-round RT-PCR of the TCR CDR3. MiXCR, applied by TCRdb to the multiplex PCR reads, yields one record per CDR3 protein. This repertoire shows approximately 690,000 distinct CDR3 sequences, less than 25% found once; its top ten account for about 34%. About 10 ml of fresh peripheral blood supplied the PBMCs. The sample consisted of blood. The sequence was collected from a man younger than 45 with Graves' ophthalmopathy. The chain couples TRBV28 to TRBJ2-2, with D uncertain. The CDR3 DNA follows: TGTGCCAGCAGTAACTTACGCGCCGGGGAGCTGTTTTTT. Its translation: CASSNLRAGELFF.